A single sample gave rise to the 6 T cell receptor beta chains below, sequenced in a study of spatial heterogeneity in lung cancer. One entry per CDR3 protein, called by TCRdb with MiXCR from the 5' RACE reads. Among more than 10,000 distinct CDR3 sequences listed, approximately 4% were seen once. The time point: sample taken at primary tumor resection. This specimen consisted of PBMCs, obtained at surgery. Every receptor here comes from a male donor with early-stage non-small cell lung cancer.

There are many counts of this clonotype. This chain joins TRBV30 and TRBJ2-7; TRBD1 matches 8 bases. After removal of 4 bases from V and 6 bases from J, the junction contained 8 bases not matched to a gene. The CDR3 spans 13 residues. Germline V CDR1 and CDR2: GTSNPN, SVGIG (reference sequence). CDR3 sequence reads: CAWTGGPGGEQYF. Written as DNA, the CDR3 is TGTGCCTGGACAGGGGGCCCTGGTGGCGAGCAGTACTTC.

This clonotype has at least ten counts. The chain links TRBV4-2 to TRBJ2-1, with a tentative D call TRBD1 (5 bases). CDR3 length equals 13 residues. Germline V gene lookup returns CDR1 LGHNA and CDR2 YNFKEQ. V was cut by 0 bases and J by 10 bases, with 10 bases left in between. In DNA, the CDR3 is TGTGCCAGCAGCCAAGAAACCCGACAGGAGCAGTTCTTC. Protein sequence: CASSQETRQEQFF.

This clonotype is categorized as medium-sized (0.01 to 0.1%). This chain uses TRBV28 with TRBJ2-5; no clear D gene. The CDR3 length is 14 residues. Germline V gene sequence: CDR1 MDHEN, CDR2 SYDVKM. Between the trimmed V and J ends, which lost 5 bases and 3 bases, there was a span of 13 bases. CDR3: CASSPAAREETQYF. In DNA, the CDR3 is TGTGCCAGCAGTCCGGCGGCAAGGGAAGAGACCCAGTACTTC.

Relative to its sample, this clonotype is large. CDR3: CASSRLAGGPLGQFF. DNA of the CDR3: TGTGCCAGCAGCCGACTAGCGGGAGGGCCCCTCGGGCAGTTCTTC. The chain recombines TRBV7-3 with TRBJ2-1; 14 nucleotides agree with TRBD2. The junction had 9 bases not matched to a gene; V was cut back by 5 bases and J by 12 bases. The germline V gene has CDR1 SGHTA and CDR2 FQGTGA. CDR3 size: 15 residues.

This clonotype was seen ten or more times. The chain uses TRBV28 and TRBJ2-3; TRBD1 aligns across 10 bases. The CDR3 has 15 residues. V trimming: 6 bases; J trimming: 6 bases; junction bases outside the gene matches: 9. The germline V gene has CDR1 MDHEN and CDR2 SYDVKM. The DNA of the CDR3 is TGTGCCAGCAGATCAGACAGGGGGCTGAGGGATACGCAGTATTTT. Translating it yields CASRSDRGLRDTQYF.

CDR3 sequence: CSARDVSGAYEQYF. The CDR3 nucleotides read TGCAGTGCTAGAGATGTTAGCGGTGCCTACGAGCAGTACTTC. The rearrangement uses TRBV20-1 and TRBJ2-7; a possible D gene is TRBD2 (6 bases). CDR1 and CDR2 (germline): DFQATT, SNEGSKA (reference sequence). The V end lost 0 bases, the J end lost 2 bases, and 11 bases lay between the germline ends. CDR3 length: 14 amino acids.